The clone carrying this T cell receptor beta chain was seen only once. Use of 60 Vbeta and 13 Jbeta primers characterized the PCR. Sequenced by immunoSEQ multiplex PCR; TCRdb stores in-frame clones only, minus some. The profile shows roughly 100,000 clones, over 60% of them singletons. The CDR3 runs to 11 residues. CDR1 and CDR2 (germline): SGHNT, YENEEA. Trimming took off 4 bases at V and 4 bases at J, with 2 bases between the two ends. This entry comes from a study of cytomegalovirus exposure and HLA in healthy donors. Sequenced: PBMCs. This rearrangement joins TRBV11-3 to TRBJ2-4; D is uncertain. The receptor was derived from a man aged 40-49 years in good health and CMV-seropositive. The DNA of the CDR3 is TGTGCCAGCAGCTCAAAAAACATTCAGTACTTC. It specifies CASSSKNIQYF.